The 23 T cell receptor beta chains reported below all come from one sample, sequenced in a study of a mutant IDH1 vaccine in newly diagnosed glioma. What these receptors recognize is not known. Repertoires were generated with immunoSEQ multiplex PCR, while TCRdb's copy carries only in-frame clones and drops some. The sample lists 52,000 or so clones, 65% to 90% seen once, with approximately 3.3% in the top ten. Time point given: week 5, during vaccination. Topical imiquimod accompanied each vaccine dose, which consisted of 300 ug of mutant IDH1 20-mer peptide. The material was PBMCs, obtained from a glioma patient whose treatment included an IDH1 peptide vaccine. These receptor sequences come from a woman aged 18-29 years with glioma. Some clones in this sample may be carry-over from other donors' samples.

This sequence joins TRBV10-3 and TRBJ1-4; D is undetermined. CDR1 is ENHRY, CDR2 SYGVKD, per germline. Trimming shortened V by 3 bases and J by 8 bases, and 4 bases separated the two germline ends. The CDR3 is 11 residues long. The CDR3 sequence: CAISEGEKLFF. The CDR3 DNA reads as TGTGCCATCAGTGAAGGCGAAAAACTGTTTTTT.

This chain links TRBV2 with TRBJ2-2, with 8 positions matching TRBD1. The CDR3 has 14 residues. Germline CDR1 reads SNHLY; CDR2 reads FYNNEI. V was pared by 6 bases and J by 6 bases, with 6 bases of the junction left unmatched. The CDR3 nucleotides are TGTGCCAGCAGAGAGACAGGGGTGGCCGGGGAGCTGTTTTTT. Translated: CASRETGVAGELFF.

The sample holds a few counts of this clone. The chain employs TRBV2 and TRBJ1-1; a weak D match, TRBD1 (6 bases). Germline loops: CDR1 SNHLY, CDR2 FYNNEI. The CDR3 sequence is 14 residues long. The ends were cut back, 6 bases at V and 6 bases at J, with 17 bases in the middle. The CDR3 region is CASSRQAASSEAFF. The DNA of the CDR3 is TGTGCCAGCAGCAGACAGGCGGCAAGTTCTGAAGCTTTCTTT.

The chain links TRBV4-2 to TRBJ2-7; TRBD1 or TRBD2 may be the D gene (6 bases each). Germline-derived CDR1 and CDR2 are LGHNA and YNFKEQ. The CDR3 covers 13 residues. Trimming took off 7 bases at V and 5 bases at J, with 15 bases between the two ends. CDR3 region: CASTLGGPNEQYF. DNA for the CDR3: TGTGCCAGCACCCTTGGGGGGCCGAACGAGCAGTACTTC.

The rearrangement uses TRBV10-3 and TRBJ2-6; TRBD1 might be the D (6 bases). The CDR3 runs 15 residues. V gave up 11 bases and J gave up 0 bases, with 14 bases separating them. The germline V gene encodes CDR1 ENHRY and CDR2 SYGVKD. CDR3: CAHLDSSSGANVLTF. As DNA, the CDR3 is TGTGCCCACCTGGACAGCAGCTCTGGGGCCAACGTCCTGACTTTC.

This clone was detected a few times. The chain has TRBV9 and TRBJ1-1; TRBD1 might be the D (6 bases). V lost 0 bases to trimming and J lost 4 bases, with 13 bases between them. From germline, CDR1 is SGDLS and CDR2 YYNGEE. The CDR3 consists of 15 residues. The CDR3, as DNA: TGTGCCAGCAGCGTAGATGGGGGGCAAGGCACTGAAGCTTTCTTT. Encoded protein: CASSVDGGQGTEAFF. Filled out from reference TRBV9 and TRBJ1-1, the complete variable domain reads DSGVTQTPKHLITATGQRVTLRCSPRSGDLSVYWYQQSLDQGLQFLIQYYNGEERAKGNILERFSAQQFPDLHSELNLSSLELGDSALYFCASSVDGGQGTEAFFGQGTRLTVV.

The chain carries TRBV19 and TRBJ1-1; 10 nucleotides line up with TRBD1. The V gene's germline CDR1 is LNHDA and CDR2 SQIVND (reference sequence). V lost 8 bases and J lost 2; bases outside the gene matches: 2. The CDR3 is 13 amino acids. Written as DNA, the CDR3 is TGTGCCAGTTTGACAGGGGGCAACACTGAAGCTTTCTTT. The encoded protein is CASLTGGNTEAFF. The full variable domain, its missing parts supplied by reference TRBV19 and TRBJ1-1, is DGGITQSPKYLFRKEGQNVTLSCEQNLNHDAMYWYRQDPGQGLRLIYYSQIVNDFQKGDIAEGYSVSREKKESFPLTVTSAQKNPTAFYLCASLTGGNTEAFFGQGTRLTVV.

This chain uses TRBV2 with TRBJ2-3; no firm D call. The germline gives CDR1 SNHLY, CDR2 FYNNEI. The CDR3 is 16 residues long. Deletions cut 4 bases from V and 0 bases from J, with 14 bases between. The CDR3 nucleotides read TGTGCCAGCAGTGGTCTAGGGTCCACTAGCACAGATACGCAGTATTTT. Amino acid sequence: CASSGLGSTSTDTQYF.

Details on this clone: A single base separates this from a much larger clone, so it may be a read error. In the same sample, other DNA sequences code for this CDR3. The rearrangement links TRBV30 to TRBJ1-1; D not resolved. The germline V gene has CDR1 GTSNPN and CDR2 SVGIG (reference sequence). CDR3 length equals 11 residues. CDR3 residues: CAWSKSAEAFF. DNA for the CDR3: TGCGCCTGGAGTAAATCAGCTGAAGCTTTCTTT.

CDR3 DNA: TGCGCCAGCAGCTTGGATGTTAGCGGGATCTCCTACGAGCAGTACTTC. Translation gives CASSLDVSGISYEQYF. The chain has TRBV5-1 and TRBJ2-7; 8 bases agree with TRBD2. The length of the CDR3 is 16 residues. V gave up 0 bases and J gave up 0 bases; unmatched junction bases: 5. Germline V CDR1 and CDR2: SGHRS, YFSETQ.

This chain uses TRBV6-1 with TRBJ1-3; D not resolved. The V gene lost 2 bases and the J gene lost 4 bases, with 12 bases spanning the gap. The CDR3 is 15 amino acids. The germline V gene has CDR1 MNHNS and CDR2 SASEGT. CDR3 in amino acids: CASSEFGRKGNTIYF. The CDR3 nucleotides read TGTGCCAGCAGTGAATTTGGGCGGAAAGGAAACACCATATATTTT.

This clone has a handful of counts. This chain connects TRBV25-1 to TRBJ1-2, with unresolved D. Deletions cut 2 bases from V and 4 bases from J, with 8 bases between. The CDR3 totals 13 residues. CDR1 MGHDK and CDR2 SYGVNS come from the germline V gene. Here the CDR3 DNA reads TGTGCCAGCAGTGAAACGGCATTCTATGGCTACACCTTC. This gives the protein CASSETAFYGYTF.

The chain employs TRBV7-9 and TRBJ2-1, with 8 nucleotides matching TRBD1. Germline V gene data show CDR1 as SEHNR and CDR2 as FQNEAQ (reference sequence). The CDR3 is 13 residues long. V shed 5 bases, J shed 7 bases, and the junction held 4 bases outside the gene matches. The CDR3 nucleotides read TGTGCCAGCAGCCCAGGGGGCTTGAATGAGCAGTTCTTC. It codes for CASSPGGLNEQFF.

The chain is built from TRBV5-6 and TRBJ1-5, with 9 bases lining up with TRBD1. Germline V gene lookup returns CDR1 SGHDT and CDR2 YYEEEE. V trimming: 5 bases; J trimming: 2 bases; junction bases outside the gene matches: 5. This CDR3 is 15 amino acids long. CDR3 DNA sequence: TGTGCCAGCAGTTCGGACAGGGGTGGCAATCAGCCCCAGCATTTT. Amino acids: CASSSDRGGNQPQHF.

This clone was seen only once. This chain uses TRBV5-6 with TRBJ2-1; TRBD2 might be the D (6 bases). The CDR3 runs to 17 residues. V was shortened by 0 bases and J by 5 bases, with 18 bases between the two germline ends. CDR1 is SGHDT and CDR2 is YYEEEE in the germline V gene. CDR3 in amino acids: CASSLVASAIFNNEQFF. The CDR3 DNA follows: TGTGCCAGCAGCTTGGTGGCTAGCGCTATATTCAACAATGAGCAGTTCTTC.

The chain recombines TRBV6-5 with TRBJ1-1, with a possible D match to TRBD1 (5 bases). V was trimmed by 2 bases and J by 5 bases, leaving 9 bases between them. Per germline, CDR1 MNHEY and CDR2 SVGAGI. This CDR3 is 13 amino acids long. As DNA, the CDR3 is TGTGCCAGCAGTTACCCCGGGGGGACTGAAGCTTTCTTT. Its protein is CASSYPGGTEAFF.

The chain couples TRBV10-3 to TRBJ2-7; 12 bases are shared with TRBD2. This CDR3 has 14 residues. V dropped 6 bases and J dropped 3; count of bases not matched to a gene: 3. Germline CDR1 reads ENHRY; CDR2 reads SYGVKD. As DNA, the CDR3 is TGTGCCATCAGGGTGACTAGCGGGAGCTACGAGCAGTACTTC. This encodes CAIRVTSGSYEQYF.

This clone is medium-sized. Within the sample, other DNA sequences also encode this same CDR3. V gene TRBV6-1 combines with J gene TRBJ2-7, with unresolved D. Trimming left V 3 bases short and J 2 bases short, with 8 bases between. Looked up from germline, CDR1 is MNHNS and CDR2 is SASEGT. The CDR3 is 13 amino acids. Here the CDR3 reads CASSDPEPYEQYF. The CDR3 nucleotides are TGTGCCAGCAGTGACCCAGAACCCTACGAGCAGTACTTC.

J is TRBJ1-1 and V is TRBV5-1; 8 positions agree with TRBD1. Germline loops: CDR1 SGHRS, CDR2 YFSETQ. CDR3 size: 17 residues. J was trimmed by 12 bases and V by 1 base; bases with no gene match: 20. CDR3 coding DNA: TGCGCCAGCAGCTTGAGGGGCAGGGGGCGCTTAGACTCAGTAACTTTCTTT. This encodes CASSLRGRGRLDSVTFF.

The J gene is TRBJ2-7, the V gene TRBV4-3, with unresolved D. The germline CDR1 and CDR2 sequences are LGHNA and YSLEER. The V end was cut by 2 bases, the J end by 1 base, with 12 bases between. This CDR3 has 15 amino acids. The CDR3 sequence: CASSQRVRGSYEQYF. The CDR3 DNA reads as TGCGCCAGCAGCCAACGGGTCCGCGGTTCCTACGAGCAGTACTTC.

The chain uses TRBV6-5 and TRBJ2-7, with D perhaps matching TRBD1 or TRBD2 (6 bases each). Between the trimmed V and J ends, which lost 6 bases and 7 bases, there was a span of 13 bases. CDR1 MNHEY and CDR2 SVGAGI come from the germline V gene. CDR3 length: 12 amino acids. CDR3 protein: CASSGGPGEQYF. CDR3 DNA: TGTGCCAGCAGCGGGGGCCCGGGGGAGCAGTACTTC.

By proportion, this clone is medium-sized. This chain links TRBV25-1 with TRBJ1-4; unclear D gene. The V end was cut by 1 base, the J end by 4 bases, with 13 bases between. The CDR3 totals 16 residues. Germline V CDR1 and CDR2: MGHDK, SYGVNS. Written as DNA, the CDR3 is TGTGCCAGCAGTGAATTTAGAGGAGAGGGTAATGAAAAACTGTTTTTT. Its protein is CASSEFRGEGNEKLFF.

The CDR3 reads CASSKPGGTNQPQHF. CDR3 sequence (DNA): TGTGCCAGTAGTAAGCCCGGAGGGACTAATCAGCCCCAGCATTTT. The chain employs TRBV19 and TRBJ1-5; TRBD1 might be the D (5 bases). Germline CDR1 and CDR2: LNHDA and SQIVND (reference sequence). V lost 4 bases, J lost 4 bases, and 14 bases lay in between. The CDR3 loop spans 15 amino acids. Full variable domain (missing parts from reference TRBV19 and TRBJ1-5): DGGITQSPKYLFRKEGQNVTLSCEQNLNHDAMYWYRQDPGQGLRLIYYSQIVNDFQKGDIAEGYSVSREKKESFPLTVTSAQKNPTAFYLCASSKPGGTNQPQHFGDGTRLSIL.